The present TCR beta chain was sequenced within a study of cytomegalovirus exposure and HLA in healthy donors. For the study at large: Within the Caucasian-associated ancestry cluster were more than 75% of the approximately 400 genotyped donors.

Findings and caveats of the study: Researchers reported in a later analysis that common viral pathogens appeared linked to several top clusters. Rarity characterized most TCR sequences, yet some public TCRs appeared in many donors.

This clone was recorded only once. The antigen is not known. 13 Jbeta primers and 60 Vbeta primers were used for the PCR. Clones were read by immunoSEQ multiplex PCR, and TCRdb kept only the in-frame ones, dropping some. The sample lists roughly 160,000 clones; about four fifths were seen once. CDR1 SEHNR and CDR2 FQNEAQ come from the germline V gene (reference sequence). V was pared by 4 bases and J by 0 bases, with 12 bases of the junction left unmatched. This CDR3 has 17 residues. The chain links TRBV7-9 to TRBJ2-7; 7 nucleotides align to TRBD2. This TCR was recovered from a woman aged 25 to 39 in good health and CMV-seropositive. The sequenced sample was PBMCs. The CDR3 is CASSSHFLGGSSYEQYF. As DNA, the CDR3 is TGTGCCAGCAGCTCCCACTTCTTGGGGGGGAGCTCCTACGAGCAGTACTTC.